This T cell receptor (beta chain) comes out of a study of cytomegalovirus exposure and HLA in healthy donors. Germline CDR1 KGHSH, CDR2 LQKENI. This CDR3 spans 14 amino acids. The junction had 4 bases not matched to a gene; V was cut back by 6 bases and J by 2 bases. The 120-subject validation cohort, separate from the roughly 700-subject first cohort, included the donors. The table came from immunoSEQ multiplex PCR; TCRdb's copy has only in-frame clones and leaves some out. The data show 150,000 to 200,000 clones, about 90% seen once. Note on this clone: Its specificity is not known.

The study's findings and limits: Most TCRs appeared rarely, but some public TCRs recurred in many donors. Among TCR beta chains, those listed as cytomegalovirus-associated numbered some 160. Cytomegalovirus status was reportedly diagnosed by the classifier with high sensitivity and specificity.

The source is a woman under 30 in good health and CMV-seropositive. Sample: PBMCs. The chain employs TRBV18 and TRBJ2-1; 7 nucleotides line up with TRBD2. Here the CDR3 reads CASSSGDPYNEQFF. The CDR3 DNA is TGTGCCAGCTCGAGCGGGGACCCCTACAATGAGCAGTTCTTC.